This entry concerns a single T cell receptor (beta chain). Losses at the gene ends were 4 bases for V and 3 bases for J; bases not matched to a gene: 5. The CDR3 loop spans 15 amino acids. In germline, CDR1 is SGDLS, CDR2 YYNGEE. Profiled with immunoSEQ multiplex PCR; TCRdb holds only in-frame clones, not every one. The sample carries some 100,000 clones, roughly 87% recorded once. The source of the sample is a study of blood T cell repertoires in COVID-19. This sequence originates from a woman aged 55-70 years with acute or convalescent COVID-19. This chain links TRBV9 with TRBJ1-4, with 8 nucleotides matching TRBD1. What was sequenced was peripheral blood. In nucleotides, the CDR3 is TGTGCCAGCAGCTTCCAGGGGGCAGCTAATGAAAAACTGTTTTTT. It yields the protein CASSFQGAANEKLFF. Full variable domain (remainder filled in from reference TRBV9 and TRBJ1-4): DSGVTQTPKHLITATGQRVTLRCSPRSGDLSVYWYQQSLDQGLQFLIQYYNGEERAKGNILERFSAQQFPDLHSELNLSSLELGDSALYFCASSFQGAANEKLFFGSGTQLSVL.